The present T cell receptor beta chain was sequenced within a study of shared clonotypes between healthy human individuals. The study used 83 million or so PBMCs per unsorted sample for genomic DNA. The data were produced by immunoSEQ multiplex PCR, yet TCRdb's version contains in-frame clones alone and is incomplete. The sample has roughly 510,000 clones, roughly 79% seen once. The sample taken for sequencing was PBMCs. The sequence came from a woman aged 40 to 49 in good health. Some clones in this sample may be carry-over from other donors' samples.

The CDR3 spells CASSYDTSYNEQFF. For the CDR3, the DNA is TGTGCCAGCAGTTACGATACCTCCTACAATGAGCAGTTCTTC. The chain employs TRBV6-6 and TRBJ2-1, with D unclear. Trimming took 2 bases from V and 0 from J, leaving 5 bases between them. The germline V gene has CDR1 MNHNY and CDR2 SVGAGI (reference sequence). This CDR3 comprises 14 residues.